This T cell receptor (beta chain) is drawn from a study of human T cells and chemical hapten exposure. On the study more broadly: The patients, most of them female, presented with alopecia areata, totalis or universalis.

CDR1 and CDR2 (germline): SEHNR, FQNEAQ (reference sequence). This CDR3 contains 16 residues. V lost 3 bases and J 0 bases, leaving 13 bases between the germline ends. Study results and limitations: Expanded TCRs clustered into significantly more large CDR3 similarity groups than controls, the analysis revealed. DPC sensitization did not alter TCRs above 1 in 1000 frequency. The donors suffered from alopecia, so their immune response may not match that of healthy people.

TCRdb redid the calling of the RACE reads with MiXCR, one entry per CDR3 protein. Of under 450,000 distinct CDR3 sequences in the sample, 4.8% are singletons; the top ten hold approximately 2.3%. About this clonotype itself: Its antigen is not identified.

The time point: patch test 1, 2 weeks after DPC sensitization. Treatment indicated: therapeutic diphenylcyclopropenone sensitization with weekly scalp DPC. The sequence was collected from a woman in her forties or fifties with alopecia areata. Some clones in this sample may be carry-over from other donors' samples. The starting material was whole blood, obtained in connection with sensitization to the hapten diphenylcyclopropenone (DPC). This chain connects TRBV7-9 to TRBJ2-3; D is perhaps TRBD2 (5 bases). The CDR3: CASSFLKGASTDTQYF. DNA of the CDR3: TGTGCCAGCAGCTTTCTAAAGGGAGCTAGCACAGATACGCAGTATTTT.